Reported below is one T cell receptor beta chain. This clonotype has at least ten counts. Its target antigen remains unknown. Per-base quality was not reported, and no clone a single base away is much larger than it. Library preparation employed RACE. Sequenced on a NextSeq 500. Library preparation attached unique molecular identifiers to individual cDNA molecules for quantitative, reproducible TCR counting. The original pipeline was this. The median number of TCRs per sample was approximately 93,000, ranging from about 23,224 to 750,000. V, J and CDR3 annotation of the TCR reads was performed with the Decombinator software suite. To make PS versus PT1 abundance plots, every sample was subsampled to the same number of TCRs (28,000). TCRs were defined as expanded if absent before sensitization and observed at least eight times at the 2-week time point. Starting from the raw public reads, TCRdb applied fastp trimming at Q25, assembled clones with MiXCR and retained in-frame beta chains. Every entry covers one CDR3 protein and lists the most common genes and DNA from its rows. The V and J calls and clone size are TCRdb's, not the authors'. The sample table shows 85,000 to 95,000 distinct CDR3 sequences, and about 8.8% are seen once. The top ten hold roughly 3.1% of the sample.

The data are from a study of human T cells and chemical hapten exposure (dated by TCRdb to the early 2020s). Background on the whole study: Libraries were pooled for sequencing, and variation in per-sample TCR yields was attributed mainly to small differences in library volumes within the pool. From each blood RNA sample, both TCR alpha and TCR beta chains were sequenced. Peripheral blood TCR repertoire changes were tracked in vivo in alopecia patients during primary and secondary sensitization to the hapten diphenylcyclopropenone (DPC). General study outcomes and caveats: DPC sensitization did not change how many TCRs were above 1 in 1000 frequency, and no evidence was found of alterations in global repertoire structure. Repeated subsampling changed both the strength of the expansion versus patch-test correlation and the threshold at which that correlation became significant.

In the paper's terms, the time point label means: healthy volunteer bleed at 2 weeks. Total RNA was extracted from unfractionated whole blood that had been collected in Tempus Blood RNA tubes. About 5 healthy volunteers served as TCR sequencing controls and were bled at day 0, 2 weeks and 6 weeks. Sequences were obtained from whole blood. The TCR was taken from a female donor in good health. Some clones in this sample may be carry-over from other donors' samples.

The CDR3 has the sequence CASSQLIGQPQHF. DNA sequence: TGCGCCAGCAGCCAGCTAATCGGCCAGCCCCAGCATTTT. The chain joins TRBV4-1 to TRBJ1-5; no D gene is confidently identified. V and J lose 3 bases and 7 bases, and a span of 10 bases separates them. From the germline V gene, CDR1 is MGHRA and CDR2 is YSYEKL. From cysteine to phenylalanine, the CDR3 is 13 amino acids long. Only the CDR3 portion is preserved as DNA: 39 bases, with reading frame beginning at the first base.